These 5 T cell receptor beta chains came from one sample sequenced in a study of shared clonotypes between healthy human individuals. Here immunoSEQ multiplex PCR was the method, and the copy in TCRdb shows in-frame clones only, minus some. The top ten hold approximately 13% of the sample, which has hundreds of thousands of clones, about 76% seen once. Input material: PBMCs. These receptors were obtained from a middle-aged woman in good health. Some clones in this sample may be carry-over from other donors' samples.

The rearrangement links TRBV29-1 to TRBJ2-5; unclear D gene. The V end lost 7 bases, the J end lost 2 bases, and 14 bases lay between the germline ends. Germline V gene lookup returns CDR1 SQVTM and CDR2 ANQGSEA. The CDR3 loop spans 13 amino acids. The CDR3 nucleotides read TGCAGCGGCCTGGCAGTAGGTCAAGAGACCCAGTACTTC. Its translation is CSGLAVGQETQYF. Combining the CDR3 with reference TRBV29-1 and TRBJ2-5 gives the whole variable domain SAVISQKPSRDICQRGTSLTIQCQVDSQVTMMFWYRQQPGQSLTLIATANQGSEATYESGFVIDKFPISRPNLTFSTLTVSNMSPEDSSIYLCSGLAVGQETQYFGPGTRLLVL.

This sequence joins TRBV27 and TRBJ2-7; 9 positions match TRBD1. CDR1 is MNHEY and CDR2 is SMNVEV in the germline V gene (reference sequence). CDR3 length: 14 residues. V was clipped by 8 bases and J by 4 bases; unmatched bases: 9. CDR3 sequence: CASGAGDREYEQYF. The CDR3 DNA reads as TGTGCCAGCGGGGCGGGGGACAGGGAGTACGAGCAGTACTTC.

CDR3 sequence: CASNIGPGLRLSGYTF. In DNA form, the CDR3 reads TGTGCCAGTAACATAGGGCCGGGCCTCCGGCTGAGTGGCTACACCTTC. J is TRBJ1-2 and V is TRBV19, with D hard to call. V dropped 7 bases and J dropped 7 bases, with 25 bases sitting between them. The CDR3 has 16 amino acids. The germline CDR1 and CDR2 sequences are LNHDA and SQIVND (reference sequence).

This rearrangement joins TRBV5-1 to TRBJ2-1, with TRBD1 identical over 7 bases. This CDR3 is 14 amino acids long. Germline V gene lookup returns CDR1 SGHRS and CDR2 YFSETQ. With 4 bases clipped from V and 10 bases from J, the junction kept 11 bases outside the gene matches. CDR3 nucleotide sequence: TGCGCCAGCAGCATAAACCCAGGGGGTCGGGAGCAGTTCTTC. Its translation is CASSINPGGREQFF.

This chain's CDR3 is CASSSGSRPSYGYTF. The CDR3 DNA reads as TGTGCCAGCAGCTCAGGCAGCAGGCCTAGCTATGGCTACACCTTC. V is TRBV5-5 and J is TRBJ1-2; no clear D gene. The V end lost 3 bases, the J end lost 4 bases, and 16 bases lay between the germline ends. From germline, CDR1 is SGHKS and CDR2 YYEKEE (reference sequence). The CDR3 has 15 residues.